This TCR beta chain stems from a study of T cell changes during pregnancy in multiple sclerosis. CDR3 length: 15 amino acids. Trimming at V came to 2 bases and at J to 0 bases, leaving 5 bases not matched to a gene. Germline V CDR1 and CDR2: SGHDT, YYEEEE. The method was immunoSEQ multiplex PCR; TCRdb's version includes in-frame clones alone and lacks a portion of them. In the table there are 64,000 or so clones, approximately 92% of which are singletons. This TCR came from a female donor with multiple sclerosis, enrolled in a pregnancy study. This material consisted of peripheral blood, taken in the first trimester of pregnancy. V is TRBV5-6 and J is TRBJ2-7, with TRBD1 matching 7 bases. The CDR3 here is CASSFGTASSYEQYF. The DNA of the CDR3 is TGTGCCAGCAGCTTCGGGACAGCCAGCTCCTACGAGCAGTACTTC.